The present T cell receptor (beta chain) was sequenced within a study of cytomegalovirus exposure and HLA in healthy donors. The study, taken as a whole, reports: Follow-up analysis later connected one missense variant in DCLRE1C with trimming of TCR beta V- and J-genes.

Vbeta (60) and Jbeta (13) primers were used in the PCR. Produced via immunoSEQ multiplex PCR; TCRdb's table is partial and in-frame only. This sample has nearly 300,000 clones, with roughly 85% found just once. As to this clone: Its antigen is still unknown.

Trimming cost V 6 bases and J 8 bases; bases outside gene matches: 11. CDR1 and CDR2 from the germline V gene are MDHEN and SYDVKM. The CDR3 length is 15 residues. Source material: PBMCs. V gene TRBV28 combines with J gene TRBJ1-4, with 8 bases lining up with TRBD1. This sequence was found in a man aged 40-49 years in good health and CMV-seropositive. The CDR3 protein is CASRPQGVPGEKLFF. In DNA, the CDR3 is TGTGCCAGCAGGCCACAGGGGGTTCCTGGGGAAAAACTGTTTTTT.